What follows describes a single T cell receptor (beta chain). Its antigen is unidentified. The data are from a study of beta chain features in type 1 diabetes. Study observations and caveats: Type 1 diabetes patients showed fewer insertions and more deletions at VDJ junctions. Whatever favoring of shorter templates PCR might show would apply equally to patients and controls.

Expressed TCRB transcripts got sequenced, as all isolated RNA was reverse transcribed. Millions of reads was the average for naive, central memory and regulatory T cell samples. Data came from immunoSEQ multiplex PCR; TCRdb stores just in-frame clones and leaves some out. The table shows about 410,000 clones, with roughly 14% occurring only once. The TCR was taken from a man aged 25-45 years in good health. The sequencing input was naive CD4+ T cells from blood.

The CDR3 sequence: CASSSTGIATYNEQFF. DNA of the CDR3: TGCGCCAGCAGCTCAACAGGGATTGCCACCTACAATGAGCAGTTCTTC. The J gene is TRBJ2-1, the V gene TRBV5-1, with a possible D match to TRBD1 (6 bases). The CDR3 sequence is 16 residues long. CDR1 and CDR2 (germline): SGHRS, YFSETQ. Trimming took off 3 bases at V and 2 bases at J, with 15 bases between the two ends.